The TCR beta chain described here comes from a study of blood T cell repertoires in COVID-19. On the study more broadly: COVID-19 samples from acute and convalescent phases originated in the United States, Italy and Spain.

Patients of the Seattle cohort, enrolled during active infection, were followed longitudinally. Unmatched junction bases numbered 10, after V lost 3 bases and J lost 7 bases. There are 14 residues in the CDR3. In germline, CDR1 is GTSNPN, CDR2 SVGIG (reference sequence). Source study methods: Amplification of reference gene primers provided the estimated nucleated cell counts. Profiled with immunoSEQ multiplex PCR; TCRdb holds only in-frame clones, not every one. For V, J and clone size, that table is used; D and trimming come from the DNA. The data hold about 170,000 clones, with more than 85% observed a single time.

This receptor was identified in a man aged 55 to 70 with COVID-19, enrolled during active disease. The sequencing input was peripheral blood. V and J are TRBV30 and TRBJ2-7, with 9 bases matching TRBD1. The CDR3 sequence is CAWREQGAKREQYF. The CDR3 DNA is TGTGCCTGGAGGGAACAGGGGGCTAAGAGGGAGCAGTACTTC.